Presented here are 15 T cell receptor beta chains from one specimen sequenced in a study of blood T cell repertoires in COVID-19. Clones were sequenced by immunoSEQ multiplex PCR, and TCRdb holds only the in-frame ones, with some missing. This sample has about 90,000 clones, with around 88% found just once. Sequencing input: peripheral blood. The receptor source for this set is a man aged 55-75 years with acute or convalescent COVID-19.

This sequence joins TRBV6-6 and TRBJ1-1; 7 bases fit TRBD1. V gave up 8 bases and J gave up 6 bases; unmatched junction bases: 3. Germline assignment: CDR1 MNHNY and CDR2 SVGAGI (reference sequence). This CDR3 is 11 amino acids long. CDR3 sequence reads: CASGTDSEAFF. The DNA of the CDR3 is TGTGCCAGCGGGACAGACTCTGAAGCTTTCTTT.

CDR3 sequence (DNA): TGTGCCAGTAGCCCTTTCGGACGGGATAGCAATCAGCCCCAGCATTTT. It specifies CASSPFGRDSNQPQHF. The rearrangement links TRBV19 to TRBJ1-5; D ambiguous. Germline CDR1 and CDR2: LNHDA and SQIVND (reference sequence). The V end lost 6 bases, the J end lost 0 bases, and 15 bases lay between the germline ends. The CDR3 loop spans 16 amino acids.

The rearrangement joins TRBV7-6 to TRBJ2-7; D is perhaps TRBD1 (6 bases). Per the germline V gene, CDR1 is SGHVS and CDR2 is FNYEAQ. This CDR3 comprises 15 residues. V shed 5 bases and J shed 2 bases, with 16 bases lying between them. CDR3 amino acids: CASSVGHGQTYEQYF. The DNA for the CDR3 is TGTGCCAGCAGCGTGGGACACGGACAAACCTACGAGCAGTACTTC.

The chain employs TRBV27 and TRBJ2-7; TRBD2 matches at 13 bases. From germline, CDR1 is MNHEY and CDR2 SMNVEV (reference sequence). V was clipped by 5 bases and J by 2 bases; unmatched bases: 3. The CDR3 spans 15 residues. The CDR3 sequence is CASSPGLAGTYEQYF. In DNA, the CDR3 is TGTGCCAGCAGTCCGGGACTAGCGGGGACCTACGAGCAGTACTTC.

V is TRBV4-1 and J is TRBJ2-2; 7 positions match TRBD1. CDR1 and CDR2 (germline): MGHRA, YSYEKL. V lost 4 bases to trimming and J lost 2 bases; unmatched junction nucleotides: 1. This CDR3 is built from 14 residues. This chain's CDR3 is CASSRDSNTGELFF. The CDR3 region has the DNA TGCGCCAGCAGCCGGGACAGCAACACCGGGGAGCTGTTTTTT.

In this sample, this clone turned up once. CDR3 bases: TGTGCCAGCAGCTTACGCGGGGGAGGAGACCAAGAGACCCAGTACTTC. Translation gives CASSLRGGGDQETQYF. V usage is TRBV7-9 and J usage is TRBJ2-5; 7 bases match TRBD2. V was clipped by 2 bases and J by 0 bases; unmatched bases: 6. The germline V gene encodes CDR1 SEHNR and CDR2 FQNEAQ (reference sequence). The CDR3 spans 16 residues.

The CDR3 DNA sequence: TGTGCCAGCAGCCAGTCCTTGGACACCGGGGAGCTGTTTTTT. The encoded protein is CASSQSLDTGELFF. The chain employs TRBV11-1 and TRBJ2-2; D is ambiguous. CDR1 is SGHAT, CDR2 FQDESV, per germline (reference sequence). This CDR3 region has 14 residues. Trimming shortened V by 5 bases and J by 3 bases, and 10 bases separated the two germline ends.

This clone is a singleton in its sample. The rearrangement joins TRBV9 to TRBJ1-1, with a tentative D call TRBD1 (5 bases). Trimming shortened V by 4 bases and J by 5 bases, and 15 bases separated the two germline ends. Germline CDR1 SGDLS, CDR2 YYNGEE. CDR3 length: 14 amino acids. The CDR3, as DNA: TGTGCCAGCAGCCTTAATAGGGGAGGAACTGAAGCTTTCTTT. This sequence encodes CASSLNRGGTEAFF.

The chain joins TRBV5-1 to TRBJ1-2; D gene unclear. The ends were cut back, 0 bases at V and 6 bases at J, with 6 bases in the middle. In germline, CDR1 is SGHRS, CDR2 YFSETQ. This CDR3 region has 12 residues. The CDR3 region has the DNA TGCGCCAGCAGCTTGGGCGGGGATGGCTACACCTTC. Protein: CASSLGGDGYTF.

The chain is built from TRBV29-1 and TRBJ2-7, with D possibly TRBD1 on 6 matching bases. With 8 bases removed from V and 5 bases from J, the gap between germline ends came to 19 bases. Germline loops: CDR1 SQVTM, CDR2 ANQGSEA. The CDR3 is 13 amino acids. The CDR3 is CSTDGRGENEQYF. In DNA, the CDR3 is TGCAGCACGGATGGCAGGGGAGAAAACGAGCAGTACTTC.

This chain links TRBV29-1 with TRBJ2-2, with D possibly being TRBD2 (7 bases). The CDR3 is 14 amino acids. Germline-derived CDR1 and CDR2 are SQVTM and ANQGSEA. V was clipped by 4 bases and J by 7 bases, with 16 bases between them. CDR3 sequence reads: CSVGGGLGGGELFF. The CDR3, as DNA: TGCAGCGTTGGCGGGGGCCTCGGGGGCGGGGAGCTGTTTTTT.

This chain joins TRBV9 and TRBJ2-3; 9 nucleotides agree with TRBD2. Looked up from germline, CDR1 is SGDLS and CDR2 is YYNGEE. Trimming took 3 bases from V and 6 from J; bases not matched to a gene: 14. There are 17 residues in the CDR3. The chain's CDR3 is CASSGRSGRPGRDTQYF. The CDR3 region has the DNA TGTGCCAGCAGCGGACGTAGCGGGAGACCGGGTAGGGATACGCAGTATTTT.

This clone is a singleton in its sample. The chain is built from TRBV21-1 and TRBJ2-3; the D call in the table, TRBD2, was not verified against the DNA. TRBV21-1 is a documented pseudogene. This CDR3 has 16 amino acids. The CDR3 nucleotides read TGTGCCAGCAGCAAAGATAGTTCTCTCCCCCCCGATACGCAGTATTTT. It encodes CASSKDSSLPPDTQYF.

A word on this clone: The sample contains more than one DNA sequence encoding this CDR3. The gene calls are TRBV10-3 and TRBJ2-7; a possible D gene is TRBD1 (5 bases). CDR3 size: 12 residues. Per germline, CDR1 ENHRY and CDR2 SYGVKD. Trimming shortened V by 4 bases and J by 3 bases, and 7 bases separated the two germline ends. The CDR3 DNA follows: TGTGCCATCAGTGGACAGAGCTACGAGCAGTACTTC. Its protein product is CAISGQSYEQYF.

The genes are TRBV29-1 and TRBJ2-1, with 12 nucleotides matching TRBD2. The CDR3 has 13 residues. Germline assignment: CDR1 SQVTM and CDR2 ANQGSEA. J was trimmed by 10 bases and V by 6 bases; bases with no gene match: 7. The CDR3 is CSVRLAGEGEQFF. CDR3 nucleotide sequence: TGCAGCGTCCGACTAGCGGGAGAGGGGGAGCAGTTCTTC.